This T cell receptor beta chain emerged from a study of identifying expanded T cells in peripheral blood. Germline CDR1 and CDR2: SGHDT and YYEEEE. This CDR3 is 14 amino acids long. Losses at the gene ends were 0 bases for V and 4 bases for J; bases not matched to a gene: 3. The repertoire was sequenced with immunoSEQ multiplex PCR; TCRdb's copy has only in-frame clones and lacks some. In the table there are about 80,000 clones, 80% to 85% of which are singletons. This chain uses TRBV5-6 with TRBJ2-7; the match to TRBD2 covers 8 bases. The receptor's source is a person aged 18 to 75 in good health. The specimen sequenced was blood. CDR3 DNA sequence: TGTGCCAGCAGCTTGGGTGCTAGCGGGTACGAGCAGTACTTC. This translates into CASSLGASGYEQYF.